A selection of T cell receptor beta chains follows, all from one sample in a study of STAT3 mutations in large granular lymphocyte leukemia. The protocol was immunoSEQ multiplex PCR, while the TCRdb copy is restricted to in-frame clones and leaves out a portion. Here the sample spans about 10,000 clones, approximately 50% being singletons. The sequenced material came from peripheral blood mononuclear cells. These receptors were obtained from a boy aged 5 to 17 with T-cell large granular lymphocyte leukemia. Some clones in this sample may be carry-over from other donors' samples. Both conserved end residues are part of each CDR3. Each record gives: clone size, V gene, D gene, J gene, CDR3 DNA, CDR3 protein. The D gene is left open where the match is weak. Only part of the rows carry a size: once, few, many, or a class if the clone is expanded.

clone size: -
V gene: TRBV27
D gene: TRBD2
J gene: TRBJ2-1
CDR3 DNA: TGTGCCAGCAGTGGAAGACTAGCGCTCATCACCTCCTACAATGAGCAGTTCTTC
CDR3 protein: CASSGRLALITSYNEQFF

clone size: -
V gene: TRBV7-9
D gene: -
J gene: TRBJ1-5
CDR3 DNA: TGTGCCAGCAGCTTGGCTCAAGGGGTGCCCCAGCATTTT
CDR3 protein: CASSLAQGVPQHF

clone size: -
V gene: TRBV7-6
D gene: -
J gene: TRBJ2-6
CDR3 DNA: TGTGCCAGCAGCCCCACCTCTGGGGCCAACGTCCTGACTTTC
CDR3 protein: CASSPTSGANVLTF

clone size: -
V gene: TRBV30
D gene: TRBD1
J gene: TRBJ2-4
CDR3 DNA: TGTGCCTGGAGGGACAGGGGTGCCAAAAACATTCAGTACTTC
CDR3 protein: CAWRDRGAKNIQYF

clone size: -
V gene: TRBV7-2
D gene: TRBD2
J gene: TRBJ2-3
CDR3 DNA: TGTGCCAGCACCCTGGGACTAGCGGCGCGAGATACGCAGTATTTT
CDR3 protein: CASTLGLAARDTQYF

clone size: -
V gene: TRBV6-6
D gene: -
J gene: TRBJ1-1
CDR3 DNA: TGTGCCAGCGGGAGCTCAGGGAACACTGAAGCTTTCTTT
CDR3 protein: CASGSSGNTEAFF

clone size: -
V gene: TRBV6-4
D gene: -
J gene: TRBJ2-3
CDR3 DNA: TGTGCCAGCAGTAGCGGGAGCACAGATACGCAGTATTTT
CDR3 protein: CASSSGSTDTQYF

clone size: -
V gene: TRBV30
D gene: TRBD1
J gene: TRBJ2-7
CDR3 DNA: TGTGCCTGGAGCGGGACAGGACCCTACGAGCAGTACTTC
CDR3 protein: CAWSGTGPYEQYF

clone size: -
V gene: TRBV28
D gene: TRBD2
J gene: TRBJ2-7
CDR3 DNA: TGTGCCAGCAGTTTACCCACCGGGAGGGCCTACGAGCAGTACTTC
CDR3 protein: CASSLPTGRAYEQYF

clone size: -
V gene: TRBV7-9
D gene: -
J gene: TRBJ2-7
CDR3 DNA: TGTGCCAGCAGCTCGACAGGTCTCGAGCAGTACTTC
CDR3 protein: CASSSTGLEQYF

clone size: -
V gene: TRBV5-1
D gene: -
J gene: TRBJ2-3
CDR3 DNA: TGCGCCAGCAGGCGCAACAGGGTTGGAGATACGCAGTATTTT
CDR3 protein: CASRRNRVGDTQYF

clone size: once
V gene: TRBV14
D gene: -
J gene: TRBJ2-7
CDR3 DNA: TGTGCCAGCAGCCCTCCGGGGTTTCCATACGAGCAGTACTTC
CDR3 protein: CASSPPGFPYEQYF

clone size: -
V gene: TRBV6-5
D gene: -
J gene: TRBJ2-7
CDR3 DNA: TGTGCCAGCAGTGACGGCTTGGAGCAGTACTTC
CDR3 protein: CASSDGLEQYF

clone size: -
V gene: TRBV29-1
D gene: -
J gene: TRBJ2-1
CDR3 DNA: TGCAGCTTTCGTGAGACTGGCTCCTACAATGAGCAGTTCTTC
CDR3 protein: CSFRETGSYNEQFF

clone size: once
V gene: TRBV6-5
D gene: -
J gene: TRBJ2-5
CDR3 DNA: TGTGCCACTGGGGGTGCGGGTTGGGAGACCCAGTACTTC
CDR3 protein: CATGGAGWETQYF

clone size: few
V gene: TRBV5-5
D gene: -
J gene: TRBJ1-2
CDR3 DNA: TGTGCCAGCAGCCCCATAGGGGTCGGGGGCAACTATGGCTACACCTTC
CDR3 protein: CASSPIGVGGNYGYTF

clone size: -
V gene: TRBV5-1
D gene: -
J gene: TRBJ1-6
CDR3 DNA: TGCGCCAGCAGGGAGGGGACCTACTATAATTCACCCCTCCACTTT
CDR3 protein: CASREGTYYNSPLHF

clone size: -
V gene: TRBV27
D gene: -
J gene: TRBJ2-1
CDR3 DNA: TGTGCCAGCGGTCTTTGGGGCAGGGAACACAATGAGCAGTTCTTC
CDR3 protein: CASGLWGREHNEQFF

clone size: -
V gene: TRBV5-1
D gene: TRBD1
J gene: TRBJ2-5
CDR3 DNA: TGCGCCAGCAGCTTGAGACAGGGAACGAAAGAGACCCAGTACTTC
CDR3 protein: CASSLRQGTKETQYF

clone size: few
V gene: TRBV7-9
D gene: -
J gene: TRBJ2-5
CDR3 DNA: TGTGCCAGCAGCTTACTGGCGAACCAAGAGACCCAGTACTTC
CDR3 protein: CASSLLANQETQYF

clone size: -
V gene: TRBV6-5
D gene: -
J gene: TRBJ2-1
CDR3 DNA: TGTGCCAGCAGGGAGCGAGGGGGTTTATCCAATGAGCAGTTCTTC
CDR3 protein: CASRERGGLSNEQFF

clone size: few
V gene: TRBV30
D gene: TRBD1
J gene: TRBJ1-5
CDR3 DNA: TGTGCCTGGAGCTCCGGGACAGGGTACAATCAGCCCCAGCATTTT
CDR3 protein: CAWSSGTGYNQPQHF

clone size: -
V gene: TRBV12-1
D gene: -
J gene: TRBJ1-4
CDR3 DNA: TGTGCCAGCAGCTTTGGCAAACGGGGGAGTGAAAAACTGTTTTTT
CDR3 protein: CASSFGKRGSEKLFF

clone size: -
V gene: TRBV28
D gene: -
J gene: TRBJ2-7
CDR3 DNA: TGTGCCAGCAACCAGGACAGCTCCTACGAGCAGTACTTC
CDR3 protein: CASNQDSSYEQYF

clone size: few
V gene: TRBV7-9
D gene: TRBD1
J gene: TRBJ1-2
CDR3 DNA: TGTGCCAGCAGCCTTGCAAGGGGGCCGTACTATGGCTACACCTTC
CDR3 protein: CASSLARGPYYGYTF

clone size: -
V gene: TRBV6-1
D gene: TRBD1
J gene: TRBJ1-5
CDR3 DNA: TGTGCCAGCAACCGGGACAGGGCCAATCAGCCCCAGCATTTT
CDR3 protein: CASNRDRANQPQHF

clone size: few
V gene: TRBV29-1
D gene: -
J gene: TRBJ2-3
CDR3 DNA: TGCAGCTCCACCCTCGTCGGCGGTACGCAGTATTTT
CDR3 protein: CSSTLVGGTQYF

clone size: -
V gene: TRBV9
D gene: TRBD2
J gene: TRBJ2-3
CDR3 DNA: TGTGCCAGCAGCGCAGCGGGGGGCTTCACAGATACGCAGTATTTT
CDR3 protein: CASSAAGGFTDTQYF

clone size: -
V gene: TRBV6-4
D gene: TRBD1
J gene: TRBJ1-2
CDR3 DNA: TGTGCCAGCAGTGCCACAGGGGGCCGGGATGGCTACACCTTC
CDR3 protein: CASSATGGRDGYTF

clone size: -
V gene: TRBV5-1
D gene: -
J gene: TRBJ1-2
CDR3 DNA: TGCGCCAGCAGCCCCCGGGGAGCCGACTATGGCTACACCTTC
CDR3 protein: CASSPRGADYGYTF

clone size: -
V gene: TRBV4-3
D gene: TRBD1
J gene: TRBJ2-1
CDR3 DNA: TGCGCCAGCAGCCAACTCAGGACAGGAGAATACAATGAGCAGTTCTTC
CDR3 protein: CASSQLRTGEYNEQFF

clone size: -
V gene: TRBV6-5
D gene: TRBD2
J gene: TRBJ2-3
CDR3 DNA: TGTGCCAGCAGGTCCGGGGGGTCAGGCACAGATACGCAGTATTTT
CDR3 protein: CASRSGGSGTDTQYF

clone size: -
V gene: TRBV28
D gene: TRBD1
J gene: TRBJ1-2
CDR3 DNA: TGTGCCAGCAGCGAAACTACGGGACAGGATGAGGGCTACACCTTC
CDR3 protein: CASSETTGQDEGYTF

clone size: -
V gene: TRBV5-4
D gene: -
J gene: TRBJ2-5
CDR3 DNA: TGTGCCAGCAGCTTGGTGGAGGAAGAGACCCAGTACTTC
CDR3 protein: CASSLVEEETQYF

clone size: -
V gene: TRBV6-4
D gene: -
J gene: TRBJ1-1
CDR3 DNA: TGTGCCAGCAGTGACTCGATAGAGGGTGGAACAAAAGCTTTCTTT
CDR3 protein: CASSDSIEGGTKAFF

clone size: -
V gene: TRBV7-9
D gene: -
J gene: TRBJ2-1
CDR3 DNA: TGTGCCAGCAGCTTTGATTTAGGGGGACACAATGAGCAGTTCTTC
CDR3 protein: CASSFDLGGHNEQFF

clone size: -
V gene: TRBV30
D gene: TRBD1
J gene: TRBJ2-5
CDR3 DNA: TGTGCCTGGAGGATACAGGGGGCGGGCGAGACCCAGTACTTC
CDR3 protein: CAWRIQGAGETQYF

clone size: -
V gene: TRBV20-1
D gene: -
J gene: TRBJ2-7
CDR3 DNA: TGCAGTGCTCTGACAGCCTACGAGCAGTACTTC
CDR3 protein: CSALTAYEQYF

clone size: few
V gene: TRBV18
D gene: -
J gene: TRBJ2-3
CDR3 DNA: TGTGCCAGCTCACCTTTCCCAGGGGTCGGCATGGGGCAGTATTTT
CDR3 protein: CASSPFPGVGMGQYF

clone size: -
V gene: TRBV30
D gene: -
J gene: TRBJ1-1
CDR3 DNA: TGTGCCTGGGCACGAGGCAGGAGGTCCACTGAAGCTTTCTTT
CDR3 protein: CAWARGRRSTEAFF

clone size: few
V gene: TRBV25-1
D gene: -
J gene: TRBJ1-2
CDR3 DNA: TGTGCCAGCAGTGAATTCAGTCATAACTATGGCTACACCTTC
CDR3 protein: CASSEFSHNYGYTF

clone size: few
V gene: TRBV7-9
D gene: -
J gene: TRBJ2-5
CDR3 DNA: TGTGCCAGCAGCTTAAGTCTGGAGACCCAGTACTTC
CDR3 protein: CASSLSLETQYF

clone size: few
V gene: TRBV5-1
D gene: TRBD1
J gene: TRBJ2-1
CDR3 DNA: TGCGCCAGCAGCTTAACAGGGGCGCAGAGGAATGAGCAGTTCTTC
CDR3 protein: CASSLTGAQRNEQFF

clone size: few
V gene: TRBV28
D gene: -
J gene: TRBJ2-7
CDR3 DNA: TGTGCCAGCAGTTATCGCTCCAGGGAAACTCTATTCTACGAGCAGTACTTC
CDR3 protein: CASSYRSRETLFYEQYF

clone size: few
V gene: TRBV5-1
D gene: -
J gene: TRBJ1-6
CDR3 DNA: TGCGCCAGCAGCTTGGCCGAACAAATTTATAATTCACCCCTCCACTTT
CDR3 protein: CASSLAEQIYNSPLHF

clone size: -
V gene: TRBV5-1
D gene: -
J gene: TRBJ2-7
CDR3 DNA: TGCGCCAGCAGCTTGGGGGACATCCCCTACGAGCAGTACTTC
CDR3 protein: CASSLGDIPYEQYF

clone size: -
V gene: TRBV27
D gene: TRBD1
J gene: TRBJ2-7
CDR3 DNA: TGTGCCAGCAGTTGGGGACAGGGGCCCTACGAGCAGTACTTC
CDR3 protein: CASSWGQGPYEQYF

clone size: few
V gene: TRBV5-1
D gene: TRBD2
J gene: TRBJ2-5
CDR3 DNA: TGCGCCAGCAGCTTCTCTAGCGGGGGTTCGGAGACCCAGTACTTC
CDR3 protein: CASSFSSGGSETQYF

clone size: once
V gene: TRBV18
D gene: TRBD1
J gene: TRBJ1-3
CDR3 DNA: TGTGCCAGCTCAGTTACCGGGACAGGGGTCTCTGGAAACACCATATATTTT
CDR3 protein: CASSVTGTGVSGNTIYF

clone size: once
V gene: TRBV18
D gene: TRBD1
J gene: TRBJ1-3
CDR3 DNA: TGTGCCAGCTCACCACCCGGACAGGCCACCTCTGGAAACACCATATATTTT
CDR3 protein: CASSPPGQATSGNTIYF